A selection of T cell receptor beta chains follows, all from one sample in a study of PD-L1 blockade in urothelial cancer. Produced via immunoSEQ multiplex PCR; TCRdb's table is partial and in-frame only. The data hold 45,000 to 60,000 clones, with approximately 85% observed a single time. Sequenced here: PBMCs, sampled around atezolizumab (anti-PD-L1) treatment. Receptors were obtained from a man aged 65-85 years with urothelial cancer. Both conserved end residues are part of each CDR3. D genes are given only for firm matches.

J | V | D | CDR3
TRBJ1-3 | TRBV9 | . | CASSQTSRGSGNTIYF
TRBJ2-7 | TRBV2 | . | CASRTDGSSYEQYF
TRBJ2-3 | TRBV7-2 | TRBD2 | CASSWTSGRTDTQYF
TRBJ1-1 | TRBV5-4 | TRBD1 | CASSLEDRGSGNTEAFF
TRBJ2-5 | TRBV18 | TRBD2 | CASSLNSGVQETQYF
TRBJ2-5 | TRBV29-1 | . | CSVDWQQETQYF
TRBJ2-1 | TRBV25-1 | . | CASSVAGAEQFF
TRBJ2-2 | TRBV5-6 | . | CASSLLTVSGSPGELFF
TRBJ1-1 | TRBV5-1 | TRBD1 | CASSLVAGGNTEAFF
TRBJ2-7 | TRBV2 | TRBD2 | CASKAGEGLYEQYF
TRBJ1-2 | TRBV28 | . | CATTGSMSGYTF
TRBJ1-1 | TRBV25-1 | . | CASSQIPNTEAFF
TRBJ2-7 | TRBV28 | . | CASSFYTGQGEQYF
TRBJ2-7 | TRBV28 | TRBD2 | CASSPGLAGKPYEQYF
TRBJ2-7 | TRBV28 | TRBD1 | CASSFRGQHRGWYEQYF